These T cell receptor beta chains were read from a single sample in a study of blood T cell repertoires in COVID-19. Sequenced by immunoSEQ multiplex PCR; TCRdb stores in-frame clones only, minus some. The data show fewer than 250,000 clones, nearly 90% seen once. The sequenced sample consisted of PBMCs or T cells enriched from blood (not recorded which). The receptors come from a man aged 25-45 years who had been exposed to COVID-19. CDR3s include the opening cysteine and the closing phenylalanine or tryptophan. The D gene is left open where the match is weak. Clone size, where shown, is once, few, many, or a class for clones that have expanded.

d_gene: TRBD1
v_gene: TRBV30
j_gene: TRBJ2-2
abundance: NA
len: 15
CDR3aa: CAWSDRDSRTGELFF
CDR3nt: TGTGCCTGGAGTGACCGGGACAGCAGAACCGGGGAGCTGTTTTTT

d_gene: NA
v_gene: TRBV7-2
j_gene: TRBJ1-3
abundance: NA
len: 16
CDR3aa: CASSAALFSSGNTIYF
CDR3nt: TGTGCCAGCAGCGCGGCCTTATTTAGCTCTGGAAACACCATATATTTT

d_gene: TRBD1
v_gene: TRBV2
j_gene: TRBJ2-7
abundance: NA
len: 14
CDR3aa: CASRLPGGSYEQYF
CDR3nt: TGTGCCAGCCGCCTCCCAGGGGGTTCCTACGAGCAGTACTTC

d_gene: TRBD2
v_gene: TRBV15
j_gene: TRBJ2-3
abundance: NA
len: 16
CDR3aa: CATSKIAGGRSDTQYF
CDR3nt: TGTGCCACCAGCAAAATTGCGGGGGGGCGGTCAGATACGCAGTATTTT

d_gene: TRBD2
v_gene: TRBV4-2
j_gene: TRBJ2-7
abundance: NA
len: 17
CDR3aa: CASSQVISSGGYYEQYF
CDR3nt: TGTGCCAGCAGCCAAGTAATTTCCAGCGGGGGGTACTACGAGCAGTACTTC

d_gene: NA
v_gene: TRBV25-1
j_gene: TRBJ2-1
abundance: NA
len: 14
CDR3aa: CASSDPGDHNEQFF
CDR3nt: TGTGCCAGCAGTGATCCAGGGGACCACAATGAGCAGTTCTTC

d_gene: TRBD1
v_gene: TRBV27
j_gene: TRBJ1-5
abundance: NA
len: 13
CDR3aa: CASSWDSYQPQHF
CDR3nt: TGTGCCAGCAGTTGGGACAGTTATCAGCCCCAGCATTTT

d_gene: TRBD2
v_gene: TRBV10-1
j_gene: TRBJ2-1
abundance: once
len: 12
CDR3aa: CARGIAGNEQFF
CDR3nt: TGCGCCAGAGGAATAGCGGGGAATGAGCAGTTCTTC

d_gene: NA
v_gene: TRBV5-6
j_gene: TRBJ1-1
abundance: NA
len: 12
CDR3aa: CASSLQATEAFF
CDR3nt: TGTGCCAGCAGCTTGCAGGCGACTGAAGCTTTCTTT

d_gene: NA
v_gene: TRBV30
j_gene: TRBJ2-7
abundance: NA
len: 11
CDR3aa: CAWSGGYEQYF
CDR3nt: TGTGCCTGGAGTGGAGGCTACGAGCAGTACTTC

d_gene: NA
v_gene: TRBV5-4
j_gene: TRBJ2-1
abundance: NA
len: 15
CDR3aa: CASSLRSGIYNEQFF
CDR3nt: TGTGCCAGCAGCTTGAGATCGGGGATATACAATGAGCAGTTCTTC

d_gene: NA
v_gene: TRBV9
j_gene: TRBJ1-5
abundance: NA
len: 14
CDR3aa: CASSVDGRRQPQHF
CDR3nt: TGTGCCAGCAGCGTAGATGGGAGGCGACAGCCCCAGCATTTT

d_gene: NA
v_gene: TRBV19
j_gene: TRBJ1-1
abundance: NA
len: 14
CDR3aa: CASTGGPRGTEAFF
CDR3nt: TGTGCCAGTACTGGGGGCCCCCGAGGTACTGAAGCTTTCTTT

d_gene: TRBD2
v_gene: TRBV5-4
j_gene: TRBJ2-3
abundance: NA
len: 16
CDR3aa: CASRSGTSANTDTQYF
CDR3nt: TGTGCCAGCAGGTCCGGGACTAGCGCCAACACAGATACGCAGTATTTT

d_gene: NA
v_gene: TRBV27
j_gene: TRBJ1-2
abundance: NA
len: 13
CDR3aa: CASTWGRGGSYTF
CDR3nt: TGTGCCAGCACCTGGGGTCGGGGGGGGAGCTACACCTTC

d_gene: NA
v_gene: TRBV29-1
j_gene: TRBJ1-2
abundance: NA
len: 13
CDR3aa: CSTGTRDTLGYTF
CDR3nt: TGCAGCACCGGGACTAGGGACACGTTGGGCTACACCTTC

d_gene: NA
v_gene: TRBV6-5
j_gene: TRBJ2-7
abundance: NA
len: 13
CDR3aa: CASRVRVSYEQYF
CDR3nt: TGTGCCAGCAGGGTTAGAGTCTCCTACGAGCAGTACTTC

d_gene: NA
v_gene: TRBV21-1
j_gene: TRBJ2-7
abundance: NA
len: 12
CDR3aa: CASRMSEGAGSF
CDR3nt: TGTGCCAGCAGGATGTCGGAGGGAGCGGGCTCCTTC

d_gene: NA
v_gene: TRBV7-9
j_gene: TRBJ1-4
abundance: NA
len: 14
CDR3aa: CASSSWQGGEKLFF
CDR3nt: TGTGCCAGCTCCTCTTGGCAGGGCGGTGAAAAACTGTTTTTT

d_gene: NA
v_gene: TRBV5-1
j_gene: TRBJ1-3
abundance: NA
len: 12
CDR3aa: CASSPNLNTIYF
CDR3nt: TGCGCCAGCAGCCCTAACCTAAACACCATATATTTT

d_gene: TRBD1
v_gene: TRBV27
j_gene: TRBJ1-5
abundance: NA
len: 14
CDR3aa: CASGRQGSNQPQHF
CDR3nt: TGTGCCAGCGGCAGACAGGGAAGCAATCAGCCCCAGCATTTT

d_gene: TRBD2
v_gene: TRBV3-1/TRBV3-2
j_gene: TRBJ2-2
abundance: NA
len: 17
CDR3aa: CASSPIQTSGGTGELFF
CDR3nt: TGTGCCAGCAGCCCAATTCAGACTAGCGGGGGGACCGGGGAGCTGTTTTTT

d_gene: NA
v_gene: TRBV9
j_gene: TRBJ1-6
abundance: NA
len: 13
CDR3aa: CASSVAGASPLHF
CDR3nt: TGTGCCAGCAGCGTAGCTGGGGCTTCACCCCTCCACTTT

d_gene: TRBD1
v_gene: TRBV6-4
j_gene: TRBJ1-6
abundance: few
len: 15
CDR3aa: CASSARGRGGSPLHF
CDR3nt: TGTGCCAGCAGTGCCAGGGGGCGAGGAGGTTCACCCCTCCACTTT

d_gene: NA
v_gene: TRBV7-9
j_gene: TRBJ2-2
abundance: NA
len: 14
CDR3aa: CASSLGGNTGELFF
CDR3nt: TGTGCCAGCAGCTTGGGGGGAAACACCGGGGAGCTGTTTTTT

d_gene: NA
v_gene: TRBV5-1
j_gene: TRBJ2-2
abundance: NA
len: 13
CDR3aa: CASSLGGTGELFF
CDR3nt: TGCGCCAGCAGCTTGGGAGGCACCGGGGAGCTGTTTTTT

d_gene: TRBD1
v_gene: TRBV5-5
j_gene: TRBJ2-7
abundance: NA
len: 14
CDR3aa: CASSDTGAQYEQYF
CDR3nt: TGTGCCAGCAGCGACACAGGGGCCCAGTACGAGCAGTACTTC

d_gene: NA
v_gene: TRBV29-1
j_gene: TRBJ2-3
abundance: NA
len: 12
CDR3aa: CSVERDTDTQYF
CDR3nt: TGCAGCGTAGAGAGAGACACAGATACGCAGTATTTT

d_gene: TRBD1
v_gene: TRBV4-1
j_gene: TRBJ2-5
abundance: NA
len: 16
CDR3aa: CASSQGDRGTGETQYF
CDR3nt: TGCGCCAGCAGCCAAGGGGACAGGGGTACGGGGGAGACCCAGTACTTC

d_gene: NA
v_gene: TRBV7-9
j_gene: TRBJ1-3
abundance: NA
len: 15
CDR3aa: CASSLTGPSGNTIYF
CDR3nt: TGTGCCAGCAGCCTAACAGGGCCTTCTGGAAACACCATATATTTT

d_gene: TRBD1
v_gene: TRBV2
j_gene: TRBJ1-3
abundance: NA
len: 16
CDR3aa: CASSEDTGGLGNTIYF
CDR3nt: TGTGCCAGCAGTGAAGATACAGGGGGCCTCGGGAACACCATATATTTT

d_gene: NA
v_gene: TRBV4-2
j_gene: TRBJ1-1
abundance: NA
len: 14
CDR3aa: CASSRGGFREEAFF
CDR3nt: TGTGCCAGCAGCAGGGGGGGATTTAGGGAGGAAGCTTTCTTT

d_gene: NA
v_gene: TRBV6-6
j_gene: TRBJ2-6
abundance: once
len: 18
CDR3aa: CASSPLTPDSTGANVLTF
CDR3nt: TGTGCCAGCAGTCCTCTTACCCCCGACTCTACCGGGGCCAACGTCCTGACTTTC

d_gene: NA
v_gene: TRBV24-1
j_gene: TRBJ2-1
abundance: NA
len: 9
CDR3aa: CATVSEQFF
CDR3nt: TGTGCCACAGTTAGTGAGCAGTTCTTC

d_gene: TRBD2
v_gene: TRBV4-2
j_gene: TRBJ2-1
abundance: many
len: 17
CDR3aa: CASSQEIRGGGQDEQFF
CDR3nt: TGTGCCAGCAGCCAAGAAATACGGGGCGGGGGGCAGGATGAGCAGTTCTTC

d_gene: NA
v_gene: TRBV19
j_gene: TRBJ1-5
abundance: NA
len: 13
CDR3aa: CASGEGVGQPQHF
CDR3nt: TGTGCCAGCGGGGAGGGGGTAGGTCAGCCCCAGCATTTT

d_gene: TRBD1
v_gene: TRBV2
j_gene: TRBJ2-1
abundance: NA
len: 13
CDR3aa: CASAGTGDREQFF
CDR3nt: TGTGCCAGCGCCGGGACAGGGGATCGAGAGCAGTTCTTC

d_gene: TRBD1
v_gene: TRBV15
j_gene: TRBJ1-2
abundance: once
len: 15
CDR3aa: CATSREGQGVHGYTF
CDR3nt: TGTGCCACCAGCAGAGAGGGACAGGGGGTCCATGGCTACACCTTC

d_gene: TRBD1
v_gene: TRBV6-5
j_gene: TRBJ1-6
abundance: NA
len: 14
CDR3aa: CASSYSGQGPPLHF
CDR3nt: TGTGCCAGCAGTTACTCGGGACAGGGACCACCCCTCCACTTT

d_gene: NA
v_gene: TRBV6-5
j_gene: TRBJ1-2
abundance: NA
len: 14
CDR3aa: CASSRLPENYGYTF
CDR3nt: TGTGCCAGCAGTAGACTCCCGGAGAACTATGGCTACACCTTC

d_gene: NA
v_gene: TRBV4-1
j_gene: TRBJ2-4
abundance: NA
len: 15
CDR3aa: CASSQQGRTGDIQYF
CDR3nt: TGCGCCAGCAGCCAACAAGGGCGAACCGGGGACATTCAGTACTTC

d_gene: TRBD1
v_gene: TRBV29-1
j_gene: TRBJ2-7
abundance: NA
len: 13
CDR3aa: CSVEQGAGYEQYF
CDR3nt: TGCAGCGTTGAACAGGGGGCTGGATACGAGCAGTACTTC

d_gene: NA
v_gene: TRBV7-2
j_gene: TRBJ1-1
abundance: NA
len: 15
CDR3aa: CASSLPGRARTEAFF
CDR3nt: TGTGCCAGCAGCTTACCGGGAAGGGCCAGGACTGAAGCTTTCTTT

d_gene: NA
v_gene: TRBV19
j_gene: TRBJ2-6
abundance: NA
len: 15
CDR3aa: CASSDPNRGANVLTF
CDR3nt: TGTGCCAGTAGTGATCCGAACAGAGGGGCCAACGTCCTGACTTTC

d_gene: NA
v_gene: TRBV14
j_gene: TRBJ1-4
abundance: NA
len: 12
CDR3aa: CASSQFREKLFF
CDR3nt: TGTGCCAGCAGCCAATTTCGTGAAAAACTGTTTTTT

d_gene: TRBD2
v_gene: TRBV11-2
j_gene: TRBJ2-7
abundance: NA
len: 17
CDR3aa: CASSLVSLAASSYEQYF
CDR3nt: TGTGCCAGCAGCTTAGTGTCCCTAGCGGCGAGCTCCTACGAGCAGTACTTC

d_gene: TRBD1
v_gene: TRBV27
j_gene: TRBJ1-6
abundance: NA
len: 15
CDR3aa: CASSQGQVYNSPLHF
CDR3nt: TGTGCCAGCAGCCAGGGACAGGTTTATAATTCACCCCTCCACTTT

d_gene: TRBD1
v_gene: TRBV7-9
j_gene: TRBJ1-1
abundance: NA
len: 15
CDR3aa: CASSLDDRGDTEAFF
CDR3nt: TGTGCCAGCAGCTTAGACGACAGGGGGGACACTGAAGCTTTCTTT

d_gene: TRBD1
v_gene: TRBV5-8
j_gene: TRBJ1-5
abundance: NA
len: 17
CDR3aa: CASSLDRDSYSNQPQHF
CDR3nt: TGTGCCAGCAGCTTAGACAGGGACTCTTATAGCAATCAGCCCCAGCATTTT

d_gene: NA
v_gene: TRBV6-2/TRBV6-3
j_gene: TRBJ1-5
abundance: NA
len: 16
CDR3aa: CASSYGGAVSNQPQHF
CDR3nt: TGTGCCAGCAGTTATGGGGGGGCTGTTAGCAATCAGCCCCAGCATTTT

d_gene: TRBD1
v_gene: TRBV11-2
j_gene: TRBJ1-2
abundance: NA
len: 15
CDR3aa: CASSLDPGTVYGYTF
CDR3nt: TGTGCCAGCAGCTTAGATCCAGGGACAGTATATGGCTACACCTTC

d_gene: TRBD1
v_gene: TRBV11-2
j_gene: TRBJ1-6
abundance: NA
len: 14
CDR3aa: CASSSGQGHSPLHF
CDR3nt: TGTGCCAGCAGCTCGGGACAGGGACATTCACCCCTCCACTTT

d_gene: NA
v_gene: TRBV10-3
j_gene: TRBJ1-2
abundance: NA
len: 12
CDR3aa: CAITAGMDGYTF
CDR3nt: TGTGCCATCACGGCAGGGATGGATGGCTACACCTTC

d_gene: TRBD2
v_gene: TRBV7-8
j_gene: TRBJ2-2
abundance: NA
len: 16
CDR3aa: CASSATSGGYTGELFF
CDR3nt: TGTGCCAGCAGCGCGACTAGCGGGGGGTACACCGGGGAGCTGTTTTTT